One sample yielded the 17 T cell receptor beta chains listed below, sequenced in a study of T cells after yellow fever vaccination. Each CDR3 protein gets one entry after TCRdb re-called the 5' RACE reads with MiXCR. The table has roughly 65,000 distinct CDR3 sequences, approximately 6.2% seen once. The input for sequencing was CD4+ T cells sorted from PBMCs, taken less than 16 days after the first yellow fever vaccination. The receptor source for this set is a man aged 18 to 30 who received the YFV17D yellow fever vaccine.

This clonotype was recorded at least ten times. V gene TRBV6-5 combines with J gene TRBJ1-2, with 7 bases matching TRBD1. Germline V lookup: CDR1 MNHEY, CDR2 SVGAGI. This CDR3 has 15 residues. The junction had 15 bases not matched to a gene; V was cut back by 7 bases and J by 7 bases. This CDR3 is CASIRTGTPFGGYTF. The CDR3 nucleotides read TGTGCCAGCATCCGGACAGGTACCCCGTTCGGTGGCTACACCTTC.

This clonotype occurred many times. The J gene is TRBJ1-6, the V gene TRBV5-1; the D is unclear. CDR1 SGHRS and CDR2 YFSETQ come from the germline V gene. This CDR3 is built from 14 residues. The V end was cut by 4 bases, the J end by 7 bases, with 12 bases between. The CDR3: CASSGDGRNSPLHF. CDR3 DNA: TGCGCCAGCAGCGGAGACGGGCGGAATTCACCCCTCCACTTT. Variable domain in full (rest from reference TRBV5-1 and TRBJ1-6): KAGVTQTPRYLIKTRGQQVTLSCSPISGHRSVSWYQQTPGQGLQFLFEYFSETQRNKGNFPGRFSGRQFSNSRSEMNVSTLELGDSALYLCASSGDGRNSPLHFGNGTRLTVT.

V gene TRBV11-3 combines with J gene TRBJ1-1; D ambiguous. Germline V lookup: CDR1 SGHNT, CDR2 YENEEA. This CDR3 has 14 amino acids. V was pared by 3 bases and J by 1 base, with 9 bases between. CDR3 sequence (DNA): TGTGCCAGCAGCTTGAGCGAAGGGAACACTGAAGCTTTCTTT. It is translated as CASSLSEGNTEAFF.

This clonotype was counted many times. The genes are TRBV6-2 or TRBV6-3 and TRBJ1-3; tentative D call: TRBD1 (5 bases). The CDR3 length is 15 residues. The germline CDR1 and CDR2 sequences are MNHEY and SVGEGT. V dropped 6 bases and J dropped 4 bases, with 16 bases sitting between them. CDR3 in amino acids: CASSRDAWEGNTIYF. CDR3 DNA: TGTGCCAGCAGCCGGGACGCGTGGGAAGGAAACACCATATATTTT.

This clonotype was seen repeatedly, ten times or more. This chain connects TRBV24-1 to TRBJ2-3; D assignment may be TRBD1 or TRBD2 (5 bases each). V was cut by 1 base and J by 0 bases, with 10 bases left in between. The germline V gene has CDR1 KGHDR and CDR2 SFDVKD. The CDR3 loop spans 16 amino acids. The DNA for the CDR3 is TGTGCCACCAGTGATTTTCGTGGGGGAAGCACAGATACGCAGTATTTT. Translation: CATSDFRGGSTDTQYF.

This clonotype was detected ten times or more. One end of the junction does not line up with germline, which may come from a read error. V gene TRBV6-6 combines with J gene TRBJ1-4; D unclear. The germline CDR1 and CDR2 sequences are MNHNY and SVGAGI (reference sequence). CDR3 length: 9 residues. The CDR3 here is CASSSPQVF. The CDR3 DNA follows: TGTGCCAGCAGTTCTCCGCAGGTTTTC.

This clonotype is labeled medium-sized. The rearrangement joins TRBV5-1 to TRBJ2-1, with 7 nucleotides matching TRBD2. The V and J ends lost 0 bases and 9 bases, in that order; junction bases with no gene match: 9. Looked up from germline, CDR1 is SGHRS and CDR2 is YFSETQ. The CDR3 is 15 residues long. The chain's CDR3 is CASSLGSGERGEQFF. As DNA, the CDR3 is TGCGCCAGCAGCTTGGGAAGCGGGGAGCGGGGTGAGCAGTTCTTC.

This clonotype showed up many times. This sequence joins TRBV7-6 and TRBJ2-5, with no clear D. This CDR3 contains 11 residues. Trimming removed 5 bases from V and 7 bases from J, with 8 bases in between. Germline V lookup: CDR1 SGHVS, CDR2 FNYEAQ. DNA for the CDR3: TGTGCCAGCAGCCTACGCGCGACCCAGTACTTC. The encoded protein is CASSLRATQYF.

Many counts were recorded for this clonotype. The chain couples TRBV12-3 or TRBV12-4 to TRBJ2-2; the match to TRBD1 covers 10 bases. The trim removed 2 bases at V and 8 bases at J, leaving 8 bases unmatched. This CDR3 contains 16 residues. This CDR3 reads CASSLPGTGVRGELFF. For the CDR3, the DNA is TGTGCCAGCAGTTTACCCGGGACAGGGGTCCGTGGGGAGCTGTTTTTT.

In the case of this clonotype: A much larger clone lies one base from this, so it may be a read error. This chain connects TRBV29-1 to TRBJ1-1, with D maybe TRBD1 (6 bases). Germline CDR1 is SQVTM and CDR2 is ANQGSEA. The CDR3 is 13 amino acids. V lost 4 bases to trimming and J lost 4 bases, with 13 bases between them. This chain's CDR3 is CSVAEGVGTEAFF. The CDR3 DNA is TGCAGCGTTGCTGAGGGGGTGGGCACTGAAGCTTTCTTT.

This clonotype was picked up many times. The CDR3 DNA sequence: TGCGCCAGCAGCCCCTCCAACAGGGCAGAAAGTGGCTACACCTTC. It specifies CASSPSNRAESGYTF. This chain joins TRBV5-1 and TRBJ1-2; maybe TRBD1 (6 bases). This CDR3 is built from 15 residues. The germline V gene has CDR1 SGHRS and CDR2 YFSETQ. With 4 bases removed from V and 7 bases from J, the gap between germline ends came to 20 bases.

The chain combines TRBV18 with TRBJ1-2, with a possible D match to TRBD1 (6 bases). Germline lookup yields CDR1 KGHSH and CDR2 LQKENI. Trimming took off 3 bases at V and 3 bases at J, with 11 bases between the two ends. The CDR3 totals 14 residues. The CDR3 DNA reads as TGTGCCAGCTCACCGGACAGATCTCACTATGGCTACACCTTC. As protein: CASSPDRSHYGYTF.

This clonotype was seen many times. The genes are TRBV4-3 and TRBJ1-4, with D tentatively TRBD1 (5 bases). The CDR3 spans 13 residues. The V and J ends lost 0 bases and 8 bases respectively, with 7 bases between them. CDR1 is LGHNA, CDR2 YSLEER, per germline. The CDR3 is CASSQDGGEKLFF. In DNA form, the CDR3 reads TGCGCCAGCAGCCAAGATGGGGGAGAAAAACTGTTTTTT.

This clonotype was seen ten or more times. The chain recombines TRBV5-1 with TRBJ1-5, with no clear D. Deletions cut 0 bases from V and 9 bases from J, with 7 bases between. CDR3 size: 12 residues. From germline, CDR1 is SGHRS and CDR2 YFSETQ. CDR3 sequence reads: CASSLEGWPQHF. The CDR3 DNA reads TGCGCCAGCAGCTTGGAGGGATGGCCCCAGCATTTT. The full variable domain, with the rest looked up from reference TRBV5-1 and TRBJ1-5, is KAGVTQTPRYLIKTRGQQVTLSCSPISGHRSVSWYQQTPGQGLQFLFEYFSETQRNKGNFPGRFSGRQFSNSRSEMNVSTLELGDSALYLCASSLEGWPQHFGDGTRLSIL.

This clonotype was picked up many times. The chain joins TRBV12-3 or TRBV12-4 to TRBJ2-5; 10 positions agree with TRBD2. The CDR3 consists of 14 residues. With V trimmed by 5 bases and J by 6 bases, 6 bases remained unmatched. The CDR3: CASSPGLAHQTQYF. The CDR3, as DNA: TGTGCCAGCAGTCCGGGACTAGCGCACCAGACCCAGTACTTC.

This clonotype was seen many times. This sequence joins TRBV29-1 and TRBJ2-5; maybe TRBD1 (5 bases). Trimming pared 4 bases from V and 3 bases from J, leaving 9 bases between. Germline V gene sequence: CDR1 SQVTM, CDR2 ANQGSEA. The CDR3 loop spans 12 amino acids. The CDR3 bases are TGCAGCGTTGGGACAACCGAAGAGACCCAGTACTTC. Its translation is CSVGTTEETQYF.

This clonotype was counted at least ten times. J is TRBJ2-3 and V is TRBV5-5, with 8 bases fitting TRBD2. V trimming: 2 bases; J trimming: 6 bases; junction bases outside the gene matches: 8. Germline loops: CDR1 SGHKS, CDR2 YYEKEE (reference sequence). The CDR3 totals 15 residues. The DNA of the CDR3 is TGTGCCAGCAGCTTATCAGCGGGGGTAGCGGATACGCAGTATTTT. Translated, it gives CASSLSAGVADTQYF.